The present entry profiles one TCR beta chain with its context. V lost 11 bases and J lost 0, with 9 bases in between. The CDR3 runs to 12 residues. Germline CDR1 is ENHRY and CDR2 is SYGVKD. These data are taken from a study of shared clonotypes between healthy human individuals. On the study more broadly: CD4 naive and CD4 memory each took three plates per donor, while CD8 naive took two and CD8 memory one.

The data were produced by immunoSEQ multiplex PCR, yet TCRdb's version contains in-frame clones alone and is incomplete. The sample consists of 190,000 or so clones, about 66% of them appearing once. This TCR derives from a man aged 25 to 45 in good health. The gene calls are TRBV10-3 and TRBJ2-3, with D unclear. The sample was memory CD4+ T cells sorted from blood. Documented subset: CD45RA-negative fraction. Here the CDR3 reads CAVQASTDTQYF. The CDR3 region has the DNA TGTGCCGTCCAGGCAAGCACAGATACGCAGTATTTT.